The sequence of this T cell receptor beta chain was determined in a study of cytomegalovirus exposure and HLA in healthy donors. Study-wide results and caveats: A classifier reportedly called cytomegalovirus status with high sensitivity and specificity. A likely sequencing artifact accounted for one observed cluster of highly shared sequence variants. A later analysis showed that HLA-associated TCR beta chains had undergone more clonal expansion than equally common others. CMV serostatus was the sole immune exposure information available.

The length of the CDR3 is 12 residues. V shed 7 bases, J shed 7 bases, and the junction held 6 bases outside the gene matches. In germline, CDR1 is SQVTM, CDR2 ANQGSEA. Primers: 60 Vbeta forward and 13 Jbeta reverse. Clones were sequenced by immunoSEQ multiplex PCR, and TCRdb holds only the in-frame ones, with some missing. The repertoire holds some 200,000 clones, with roughly 80% as singletons. This clone was found a few times. What it binds is unknown. V and J are TRBV29-1 and TRBJ1-4; 7 bases are shared with TRBD1. This clonotype was obtained from a man in his forties or fifties in good health and CMV-seronegative. Sequenced input: PBMCs. CDR3 DNA: TGCAGCGCCAACAGGGGCTCTGAAAAACTGTTTTTT. Its protein product is CSANRGSEKLFF.